What follows are 14 T cell receptor beta chains derived from one specimen sequenced in a study of beta chain features in type 1 diabetes. Notes on the study in general: Type 1 diabetes patients had TCRB CDR3s that were shorter (moderately but significantly so) in all four CD4+ subsets.

These receptors have no known antigen. The sequenced template was cDNA made from the entire isolated RNA. TCRdb keeps only in-frame clones here, not all; method: immunoSEQ multiplex PCR. This sample has hundreds of thousands of clones; around an eighth occur once, and the top ten carry approximately 0.022%. The sample taken for sequencing was naive CD4+ T cells from blood. These receptors originate from a man aged 18 to 30 with type 1 diabetes.

The chain recombines TRBV5-4 with TRBJ2-3, with 8 bases identical to TRBD2. Germline V gene sequence: CDR1 SGHNT, CDR2 YYREEE (reference sequence). Trimming removed 4 bases from V and 0 bases from J; junction bases left unmatched: 16. The CDR3 sequence is 19 residues long. CDR3 nucleotide sequence: TGTGCCAGCAGCCGTGGACTAGCAACCATAGGGACTAGCACAGATACGCAGTATTTT. It specifies CASSRGLATIGTSTDTQYF.

CDR3 loop: CAWSVSIWTANTEAFF. The CDR3 DNA sequence: TGTGCCTGGAGTGTATCCATCTGGACAGCGAACACTGAAGCTTTCTTT. The chain is built from TRBV30 and TRBJ1-1, with TRBD1 as a possible D gene (6 bases). Germline assignment: CDR1 GTSNPN and CDR2 SVGIG (reference sequence). With 0 bases removed from V and 1 base from J, the gap between germline ends came to 15 bases. The CDR3 covers 16 residues.

This sequence joins TRBV4-1 and TRBJ2-2; D possibly uses TRBD1 or TRBD2 (5 bases each). The CDR3 is 15 amino acids. CDR1 MGHRA and CDR2 YSYEKL come from the germline V gene. Trimming left V 2 bases short and J 5 bases short, with 12 bases between. The CDR3 region has the DNA TGCGCCAGCAGCCAACAGGGACGGATGACCGGGGAGCTGTTTTTT. Translating gives CASSQQGRMTGELFF.

This clone was seen more than once but under ten times. The CDR3 DNA is TGTGCCATCAGAAGACTAGCCAACACAGATACGCAGTATTTT. Translation gives CAIRRLANTDTQYF. The chain has TRBV10-3 and TRBJ2-3; 7 positions agree with TRBD2. There are 14 residues in the CDR3. The V gene end was trimmed by 6 bases and the J gene end by 2 bases; junction bases not matched to a gene: 5. Germline assignment: CDR1 ENHRY and CDR2 SYGVKD.

This clone was detected a few times. The chain combines TRBV4-1 with TRBJ2-1; the match to TRBD2 covers 8 bases. The CDR3 consists of 14 residues. V lost 0 bases and J lost 13; bases outside the gene matches: 8. The germline CDR1 and CDR2 sequences are MGHRA and YSYEKL. The DNA for the CDR3 is TGCGCCAGCAGCCAAGATTCGGCGGGGGGCCGTCAGTTCTTC. It codes for CASSQDSAGGRQFF.

The chain joins TRBV7-9 to TRBJ2-1; 10 bases are a match to TRBD2. Unmatched junction bases numbered 3, after V lost 1 base and J lost 9 bases. This CDR3 is built from 14 residues. CDR1 is SEHNR, CDR2 FQNEAQ, per germline (reference sequence). The CDR3 DNA reads as TGTGCCAGCAGCTTAGGGACTAGCGGAAGTGAGCAGTTCTTC. The encoded protein is CASSLGTSGSEQFF.

The rearrangement uses TRBV28 and TRBJ1-1; D perhaps matches TRBD1 (6 bases). Deletions cut 5 bases from V and 5 bases from J, with 15 bases between. The CDR3 consists of 14 residues. Germline V CDR1 and CDR2: MDHEN, SYDVKM. In DNA form, the CDR3 reads TGTGCCAGCAGTCCAGAGGACAGAGGGACTGAAGCTTTCTTT. Translated, it gives CASSPEDRGTEAFF. Full variable domain (remainder filled in from reference TRBV28 and TRBJ1-1): DVKVTQSSRYLVKRTGEKVFLECVQDMDHENMFWYRQDPGLGLRLIYFSYDVKMKEKGDIPEGYSVSREKKERFSLILESASTNQTSMYLCASSPEDRGTEAFFGQGTRLTVV.

The chain combines TRBV6-5 with TRBJ2-3; possibly TRBD1 for D (5 bases). Germline CDR1 is MNHEY and CDR2 is SVGAGI. V lost 2 bases and J lost 6, with 12 bases in between. This CDR3 is 14 amino acids long. DNA of the CDR3: TGTGCCAGCAGTTACCGGCGACAGTCGGATACGCAGTATTTT. Protein: CASSYRRQSDTQYF.

Written as DNA, the CDR3 is TGTGCCAGCAGCCTCGCCGGATCAGCCTTGAACACTGAAGCTTTCTTT. It encodes CASSLAGSALNTEAFF. The chain combines TRBV7-6 with TRBJ1-1, with unresolved D. The CDR3 consists of 16 residues. Germline CDR1 and CDR2: SGHVS and FNYEAQ. Trimming took off 5 bases at V and 0 bases at J, with 16 bases between the two ends.

This clone was seen more than once but under ten times. V and J are TRBV5-1 and TRBJ2-1, with 7 bases identical to TRBD1. This CDR3 is built from 15 residues. V was pared by 4 bases and J by 6 bases, with 10 bases of the junction left unmatched. Per germline, CDR1 SGHRS and CDR2 YFSETQ. CDR3 sequence reads: CASSTGQDGVNEQFF. In DNA, the CDR3 is TGCGCCAGCAGCACCGGACAGGATGGGGTCAATGAGCAGTTCTTC. The full variable domain, rest sourced from reference TRBV5-1 and TRBJ2-1, is KAGVTQTPRYLIKTRGQQVTLSCSPISGHRSVSWYQQTPGQGLQFLFEYFSETQRNKGNFPGRFSGRQFSNSRSEMNVSTLELGDSALYLCASSTGQDGVNEQFFGPGTRLTVL.

The chain has TRBV30 and TRBJ1-5, with D unresolved. Germline CDR1 is GTSNPN and CDR2 is SVGIG (reference sequence). This CDR3 region has 17 residues. With 1 base removed from V and 1 base from J, the gap between germline ends came to 17 bases. The chain's CDR3 is CAWSARSSGISNQPQHF. For the CDR3, the DNA is TGTGCCTGGAGTGCCCGGAGCAGTGGGATCAGCAATCAGCCCCAGCATTTT.

V and J are TRBV18 and TRBJ1-2; D remains ambiguous. The germline CDR1 and CDR2 sequences are KGHSH and LQKENI. Trimming removed 2 bases from V and 1 base from J, with 8 bases in between. The CDR3 is 14 residues long. CDR3 protein: CASSPKDLNYGYTF. The CDR3 DNA reads as TGTGCCAGCTCACCAAAAGACCTTAACTATGGCTACACCTTC.

This clone was seen a few times. The chain has TRBV5-1 and TRBJ2-7, with TRBD1 matching over 8 bases. The ends lost 3 bases at V and 3 bases at J; junction bases unmatched: 5. The length of the CDR3 is 14 residues. Germline lookup yields CDR1 SGHRS and CDR2 YFSETQ. The CDR3 coding sequence is TGCGCCAGCAGCTCTGGACAGGGATTCTACGAGCAGTACTTC. It specifies CASSSGQGFYEQYF.

The chain joins TRBV5-4 to TRBJ2-5, with TRBD1 identical over 9 bases. After removal of 4 bases from V and 5 bases from J, the junction contained 6 bases not matched to a gene. The length of the CDR3 is 14 residues. Germline V CDR1 and CDR2: SGHNT, YYREEE (reference sequence). The CDR3 reads CASSADRGTETQYF. CDR3 DNA: TGTGCCAGCAGCGCCGACAGGGGGACGGAGACCCAGTACTTC.